The rows below give T cell receptor beta chains drawn from one sample of a study of early stage breast cancer tumors. Profiled with immunoSEQ multiplex PCR; TCRdb holds only in-frame clones, not every one. Altogether fewer than 75,000 clones are present, 65% to 80% being singletons, with the ten largest covering 3% to 3.5%. The sample taken for sequencing was blood. Receptors originate from a person in their thirties with breast cancer. The CDR3 runs from the conserved cysteine through the conserved F or W. Each record gives: CDR3 DNA, CDR3 protein, J gene, D gene, clone size, V gene. The D gene is left open where the match is weak. Size values are once, few and many counts, or a class for expanded clones, and some rows have none.

TGTGCCAGCAGCTTAGTTCTGTCTCAGGCTTTCTTT | CASSLVLSQAFF | TRBJ1-1 | . | . | TRBV7-2
TGTGCCAGCAGCTCTCCTTTTGCGCCCGCGGGCGCTAATACGCAGTATTTT | CASSSPFAPAGANTQYF | TRBJ2-3 | . | . | TRBV7-9
TGTGCCAGCAGCGTAGCTCCCTCCTACGAGCAGTACTTC | CASSVAPSYEQYF | TRBJ2-7 | . | few | TRBV9
TGTGCCAGTAGTCGGCAGGCAAGGGGTTCTTGGGGCTCCTACGAGCAGTACTTC | CASSRQARGSWGSYEQYF | TRBJ2-7 | . | . | TRBV19
TGCGCCAGCAGCCAAGTGACTAGCGGGTACAATGAGCAGTTCTTC | CASSQVTSGYNEQFF | TRBJ2-1 | TRBD2 | . | TRBV4-1
TGTGCCAGTAAATACGTGGTCTGGGCAAATGGCTACACCTTC | CASKYVVWANGYTF | TRBJ1-2 | . | . | TRBV19
TGTGCCTGGAGTGTACTTAGCGGGAGGGCCAGGGATGAGCAGTTCTTC | CAWSVLSGRARDEQFF | TRBJ2-1 | TRBD2 | . | TRBV30
TGTGCCAGCAGTTGGGGGACTAGCGGTAACAATGAGCAGTTCTTC | CASSWGTSGNNEQFF | TRBJ2-1 | TRBD2 | . | TRBV27
TGTGCCAGCAGCCTCGGGACACCCGCTAACTATGGCTACACCTTC | CASSLGTPANYGYTF | TRBJ1-2 | . | once | TRBV7-3
TGTGCCAGCAGTCCCGCGGGATTAGCTAACTATGGCTACACCTTC | CASSPAGLANYGYTF | TRBJ1-2 | . | . | TRBV16
TGTGCCAGCAGTTTAGCGGGACAGCTAAATGAAAAACTGTTTTTT | CASSLAGQLNEKLFF | TRBJ1-4 | TRBD1 | . | TRBV28
TGCGCCAGCAGCCAACGTTTAGCGGGAGTCTTCTCGGATACGCAGTATTTT | CASSQRLAGVFSDTQYF | TRBJ2-3 | TRBD2 | . | TRBV4-1
TGTGCCAGCAGCTCCCCCGGGACAGATACGCAGTATTTT | CASSSPGTDTQYF | TRBJ2-3 | . | . | TRBV9